The next 25 T cell receptor beta chains were all read from a single sample in a study of T cell responses to AZD1222 COVID-19 vaccine. Measured with immunoSEQ multiplex PCR; TCRdb has only the in-frame clones, and not every one. Of 80,000 to 95,000 clones in the sample, 70% to 85% were seen once. This specimen was peripheral blood, taken on day 0 of AZD1222 vaccination. The origin of the receptors is an adult in good health.

This clone turned up a few times. The chain has TRBV7-8 and TRBJ2-3; 7 nucleotides agree with TRBD2. The V gene end was trimmed by 1 base and the J gene end by 1 base; junction bases not matched to a gene: 11. CDR1 is SGHVS and CDR2 is FQNEAQ in the germline V gene. The CDR3 has 18 residues. In nucleotides, the CDR3 is TGTGCCAGCAGCTTAGTTATTGCTCCTAGCGGAGGCACAGATACGCAGTATTTT. Its translation: CASSLVIAPSGGTDTQYF. Variable domain in full (rest from reference TRBV7-8 and TRBJ2-3): GAGVSQSPRYKVAKRGQDVALRCDPISGHVSLFWYQQALGQGPEFLTYFQNEAQLDKSGLPSDRFFAERPEGSVSTLKIQRTQQEDSAVYLCASSLVIAPSGGTDTQYFGPGTRLTVL.

The gene calls are TRBV11-2 and TRBJ1-1; D is possibly TRBD1 (6 bases). Trimming removed 7 bases from V and 1 base from J, with 19 bases in between. Per germline, CDR1 SGHAT and CDR2 FQNNGV. The CDR3 covers 16 residues. The CDR3 reads CASIPQRRGGNTEAFF. Written as DNA, the CDR3 is TGTGCCAGCATCCCCCAGAGGAGGGGGGGGAACACTGAAGCTTTCTTT.

This clone was counted a few times. The gene calls are TRBV11-3 and TRBJ2-1; 10 bases align to TRBD1. The CDR3 extends over 15 amino acids. V lost 5 bases and J lost 1; bases outside the gene matches: 2. Germline V gene lookup returns CDR1 SGHNT and CDR2 YENEEA. This CDR3 is CASSLGQGSYNEQFF. The CDR3 nucleotides read TGTGCCAGCAGCCTGGGACAGGGGTCCTACAATGAGCAGTTCTTC. Using reference TRBV11-3 and TRBJ2-1 for the parts outside the CDR3, the full variable domain is EAGVVQSPRYKIIEKKQPVAFWCNPISGHNTLYWYLQNLGQGPELLIRYENEEAVDDSQLPKDRFSAERLKGVDSTLKIQPAELGDSAVYLCASSLGQGSYNEQFFGPGTRLTVL.

This clone was picked up one time. The chain recombines TRBV7-6 with TRBJ2-6; D gene uncertain. The germline V gene has CDR1 SGHVS and CDR2 FNYEAQ. V lost 5 bases to trimming and J lost 4 bases, with 15 bases between them. This CDR3 is 16 amino acids long. CDR3 protein: CASSIGALNGANVLTF. The CDR3 DNA reads TGTGCCAGCAGCATCGGTGCTCTTAACGGGGCCAACGTCCTGACTTTC.

The chain employs TRBV20-1 and TRBJ1-1, with unresolved D. The germline V gene encodes CDR1 DFQATT and CDR2 SNEGSKA (reference sequence). Trimming stripped 4 bases from V and 4 bases from J, with 7 bases between. The CDR3 runs to 11 residues. The CDR3 nucleotides read TGCAGTGCTAAATTTAGCACTGAAGCTTTCTTT. Protein: CSAKFSTEAFF.

The rearrangement links TRBV5-1 to TRBJ1-1, with D tentatively TRBD1 (5 bases). Germline V lookup: CDR1 SGHRS, CDR2 YFSETQ. The CDR3 contains 15 residues. With 4 bases removed from V and 0 bases from J, the gap between germline ends came to 13 bases. Written as DNA, the CDR3 is TGCGCCAGCAGCCCGGTGACAGCCTTGAACACTGAAGCTTTCTTT. Translated, it gives CASSPVTALNTEAFF.

This clone came up a few times. The CDR3 here is CASSLSGWETQYF. CDR3 nucleotide sequence: TGTGCCAGCAGTTTATCGGGGTGGGAGACCCAGTACTTC. The chain combines TRBV27 with TRBJ2-5; unclear D gene. V was clipped by 0 bases and J by 5 bases, with 7 bases between them. From germline, CDR1 is MNHEY and CDR2 SMNVEV (reference sequence). CDR3 size: 13 residues.

The chain combines TRBV25-1 with TRBJ1-2; D gene ambiguous. Trimming took off 3 bases at V and 0 bases at J, with 8 bases between the two ends. This CDR3 has 14 amino acids. The germline V gene has CDR1 MGHDK and CDR2 SYGVNS. The CDR3 loop is CASSELNSNYGYTF. The CDR3 DNA sequence: TGTGCCAGCAGTGAGCTAAACTCTAACTATGGCTACACCTTC.

This chain links TRBV9 with TRBJ2-5; TRBD2 matches 11 bases. The V gene end was trimmed by 4 bases and the J gene end by 5 bases; junction bases not matched to a gene: 7. CDR3 size: 15 residues. The germline CDR1 and CDR2 sequences are SGDLS and YYNGEE. DNA of the CDR3: TGTGCCAGCAGCAAAATAGCGGGAGGGCCGGAGACCCAGTACTTC. This translates into CASSKIAGGPETQYF.

There are a few counts of this clone. The genes are TRBV5-1 and TRBJ1-1; D might be TRBD1 (5 bases). The CDR3 runs 14 residues. V lost 1 base and J 1 base, leaving 8 bases between the germline ends. CDR1 is SGHRS and CDR2 is YFSETQ in the germline V gene. CDR3 sequence (DNA): TGCGCCAGCAGCTTGTTCAGGGAGAACACTGAAGCTTTCTTT. It specifies CASSLFRENTEAFF.

Remarks on this clone: The junction departs from the called germline gene at one end, perhaps through a read error. This chain links TRBV5-6 with TRBJ2-2; either TRBD1 or TRBD2 may fit D (5 bases each). This CDR3 spans 14 amino acids. Germline V gene sequence: CDR1 SGHDT, CDR2 YYEEEE. The DNA for the CDR3 is TGTGCCAGCAGCCTCGGGACCTGGCCCGGAGAGCTGTTTTTT. This sequence encodes CASSLGTWPGELFF.

This clone was detected only once. The J gene is TRBJ2-6, the V gene TRBV5-1; 12 bases fit TRBD1. This CDR3 region has 19 residues. Germline values: CDR1 SGHRS, CDR2 YFSETQ. V was clipped by 4 bases and J by 4 bases; unmatched bases: 12. CDR3 coding DNA: TGCGCCAGCAGCCTAGGGACAGGGGGCGGGTCAGGCGGGGCCAACGTCCTGACTTTC. It translates to CASSLGTGGGSGGANVLTF.

This clone is a singleton in its sample. The CDR3 is CASSPVDGGMATDTQYF. Written as DNA, the CDR3 is TGCGCCAGCAGCCCTGTGGACGGGGGGATGGCGACAGATACGCAGTATTTT. The chain couples TRBV5-1 to TRBJ2-3, with 7 positions matching TRBD2. Losses at the gene ends were 4 bases for V and 3 bases for J; bases not matched to a gene: 14. The CDR3 covers 17 residues. Germline-derived CDR1 and CDR2 are SGHRS and YFSETQ.

This clone was seen only once. The V call is TRBV5-1, the J call TRBJ2-1; D unclear. Trimming took 0 bases from V and 2 from J, leaving 12 bases between them. The germline V gene encodes CDR1 SGHRS and CDR2 YFSETQ. This CDR3 has 16 amino acids. The CDR3 bases are TGCGCCAGCAGCTTGGCGGCGGCGGTCCCCTACAATGAGCAGTTCTTC. It specifies CASSLAAAVPYNEQFF.

Only one count was recorded for this clone. The rearrangement links TRBV7-5 to TRBJ2-7. TRBV7-5 is noted as a pseudogene. This CDR3 comprises 15 residues. CDR3 nucleotides: TGTGTCAGAAGCTTAGCGGGGGTTATTAGTCACGAGCAGTACTTC. Encoded protein: CVRSLAGVISHEQYF.

In nucleotides, the CDR3 is TGTGCCAGCAGTGAAGACCCGAACACTGAAGCTTTCTTT. Translating gives CASSEDPNTEAFF. The chain joins TRBV6-1 to TRBJ1-1, with D unresolved. The CDR3 totals 13 residues. Germline assignment: CDR1 MNHNS and CDR2 SASEGT. Deletions cut 1 base from V and 1 base from J, with 4 bases between.

The chain carries TRBV7-8 and TRBJ2-3, with D perhaps matching TRBD2 (5 bases). The V and J ends lost 1 base and 4 bases respectively, with 12 bases between them. The V gene's germline CDR1 is SGHVS and CDR2 FQNEAQ. The CDR3 has 15 amino acids. CDR3 residues: CASSLGGGVADTQYF. In DNA form, the CDR3 reads TGTGCCAGCAGCTTAGGCGGAGGAGTCGCAGATACGCAGTATTTT.

The CDR3 is CASSTGTGYTGELFF. The CDR3 DNA reads TGTGCCAGCAGCACCGGGACAGGGTACACCGGGGAGCTGTTTTTT. The genes are TRBV7-2 and TRBJ2-2; 9 nucleotides align to TRBD1. The germline V gene encodes CDR1 SGHTA and CDR2 FQGNSA. V was pared by 5 bases and J by 3 bases, with 4 bases of the junction left unmatched. The CDR3 is 15 amino acids.

This chain uses TRBV6-5 with TRBJ1-4, with a tentative D call TRBD1 (6 bases). The CDR3 consists of 15 residues. Trimming took 6 bases from V and 8 from J, leaving 19 bases between them. CDR1 and CDR2 (germline): MNHEY, SVGAGI. The CDR3 region has the DNA TGTGCCAGCAGCCGTAGTGGCTCACAGGGAGAAAAACTGTTTTTT. Its protein product is CASSRSGSQGEKLFF.

The chain uses TRBV19 and TRBJ1-4; D is perhaps TRBD1 (5 bases). The CDR3 covers 13 residues. Germline V gene data show CDR1 as LNHDA and CDR2 as SQIVND (reference sequence). V lost 3 bases and J 9 bases, leaving 11 bases between the germline ends. The CDR3 sequence is CASSIVGTQKLFF. CDR3 nucleotides: TGTGCCAGTAGTATCGTCGGGACGCAAAAACTGTTTTTT.

This clone was observed once. The chain couples TRBV5-1 to TRBJ2-6; 7 bases are shared with TRBD1. This CDR3 has 15 amino acids. CDR1 and CDR2 from the germline V gene are SGHRS and YFSETQ. V was clipped by 5 bases and J by 2 bases; unmatched bases: 4. CDR3 DNA: TGCGCCAGCAGGGTCACAGGGGCTGGGGCCAACGTCCTGACTTTC. Its protein is CASRVTGAGANVLTF.

This clone was seen only a few times. The chain recombines TRBV11-2 with TRBJ2-1, with D possibly matching TRBD1 (6 bases). Germline loops: CDR1 SGHAT, CDR2 FQNNGV. This CDR3 region has 17 residues. With 6 bases removed from V and 2 bases from J, the gap between germline ends came to 20 bases. CDR3 sequence reads: CASSLLLGAVPYNEQFF. The CDR3 nucleotides are TGTGCCAGCAGTCTCCTGCTGGGGGCGGTCCCCTACAATGAGCAGTTCTTC.

CDR3 residues: CASSLAAGGGNEQFF. CDR3 coding DNA: TGTGCCAGCAGCTTAGCAGCGGGAGGGGGAAATGAGCAGTTCTTC. The chain combines TRBV7-6 with TRBJ2-1; TRBD2 agrees at 10 bases. Germline V CDR1 and CDR2: SGHVS, FNYEAQ. This CDR3 region has 15 residues. V dropped 0 bases and J dropped 7; count of bases not matched to a gene: 3.

The chain has TRBV7-2 and TRBJ1-2; 7 bases line up with TRBD1. Germline V gene lookup returns CDR1 SGHTA and CDR2 FQGNSA. The CDR3 spans 14 residues. J gave up 2 bases and V 2 bases, and 2 bases lay outside the gene matches. The CDR3 nucleotides are TGTGCCAGCAGCTTAAGCAGGGGGAACTATGGCTACACCTTC. Encoded protein: CASSLSRGNYGYTF.

This clone appeared a few times. V and J are TRBV7-9 and TRBJ2-7; 8 nucleotides align to TRBD1. The CDR3 consists of 14 residues. With 4 bases clipped from V and 2 bases from J, the junction kept 4 bases outside the gene matches. Per germline, CDR1 SEHNR and CDR2 FQNEAQ (reference sequence). DNA of the CDR3: TGTGCCAGCAGCTCCTGGACAGGGCCCTACGAGCAGTACTTC. This sequence encodes CASSSWTGPYEQYF.